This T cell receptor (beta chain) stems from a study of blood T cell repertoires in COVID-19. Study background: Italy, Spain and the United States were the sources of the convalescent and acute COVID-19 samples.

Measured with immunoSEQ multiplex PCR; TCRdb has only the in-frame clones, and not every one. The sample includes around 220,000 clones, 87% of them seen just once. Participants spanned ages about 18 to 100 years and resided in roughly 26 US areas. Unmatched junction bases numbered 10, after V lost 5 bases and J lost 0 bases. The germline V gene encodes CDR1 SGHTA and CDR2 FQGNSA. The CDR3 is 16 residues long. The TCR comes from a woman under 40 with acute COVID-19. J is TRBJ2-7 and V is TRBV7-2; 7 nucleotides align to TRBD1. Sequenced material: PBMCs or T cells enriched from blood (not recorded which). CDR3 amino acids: CASSITGTEPSYEQYF. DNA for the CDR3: TGTGCCAGCAGCATAACCGGGACAGAACCCTCCTACGAGCAGTACTTC. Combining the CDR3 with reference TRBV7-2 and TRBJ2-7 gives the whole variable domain GAGVSQSPSNKVTEKGKDVELRCDPISGHTALYWYRQSLGQGLEFLIYFQGNSAPDKSGLPSDRFSAERTGGSVSTLTIQRTQQEDSAVYLCASSITGTEPSYEQYFGPGTRLTVT.